This TCR beta chain comes out of a study of a mutant IDH1 vaccine in newly diagnosed glioma. Study background: Treated patients showed a male proportion of about 62%, a female proportion of 37.5%, and a mean age of around 39 years.

The CDR3 is made up of 14 amino acids. J gave up 1 base and V 4 bases, and 3 bases lay outside the gene matches. Germline CDR1 and CDR2: SGHRS and YFSETQ. Overall study findings and caveats: Seemingly, top peripheral T cell clonotype changes bore no relation to pseudoprogression. Roughly 92% of patients showed vaccine-induced immune responses across multiple MHC alleles.

In regard to this clone: What it binds is not known. The same CDR3 can be traced to other DNA sequences in this sample.

Regarding time point: baseline, week 1 (first vaccination visit). Specified treatment: pre-vaccination baseline after standard-of-care therapy. Data came from immunoSEQ multiplex PCR; TCRdb stores just in-frame clones and leaves some out. The sample shows 70,000 or so clones, around 80% of them seen only once. The sequences come from peripheral blood mononuclear cells (PBMCs), collected from a glioma patient treated with radiotherapy, temozolomide or both. The clonotype was recovered from a woman aged 18-29 years with glioma. Some clones in this sample may be carry-over from other donors' samples. The chain recombines TRBV5-1 with TRBJ2-5; 8 nucleotides align to TRBD1. The CDR3 DNA is TGCGCCAGCAGCCCGGGGACAGGCCAAGAGACCCAGTACTTC. Protein: CASSPGTGQETQYF.